This T cell receptor beta chain was identified in a study of T cells in Graves' hyperthyroidism and ophthalmopathy. Notes on the study in general: Ophthalmopathy was distinguished from stable hyperthyroidism by 13 V-J signatures. Most thyroid-expanded clonotypes above 0.001 were also found in blood.

Note on this clonotype: The antigen remains unidentified.

The investigators amplified TCR beta CDR3 regions from RNA transcripts. TCR CDR3 regions were first amplified by RT-PCR with HTBI primers. TCRdb used MiXCR to reprocess the multiplex PCR reads, holding one entry per CDR3 protein. Seen here are around 580,000 distinct CDR3 sequences, more than 45% observed once, and the top ten hold around 8%. Germline values: CDR1 SQVTM, CDR2 ANQGSEA. The CDR3 runs 15 residues. The V and J ends lost 6 bases and 4 bases, in that order; junction bases with no gene match: 12. The source material was peripheral blood or thyroid tissue (not recorded which). The receptor was isolated from a woman younger than 35 with Graves' hyperthyroidism. The rearrangement uses TRBV29-1 and TRBJ1-1; TRBD1 matches at 9 bases. The CDR3 DNA reads as TGCAGCGTACTCCCGGGACAGGGATCCCCCACTGAAGCTTTCTTT. It codes for CSVLPGQGSPTEAFF.